This T cell receptor beta chain was recorded in a study of T cells in women clearing cervical HPV infection. For this clone: Sequencing ends 3 residues short of the CDR3 end; the germline J gene provides the rest.

V lost 2 bases to trimming and J lost 4 bases; unmatched junction nucleotides: 2. CDR1 DFQATT and CDR2 SNEGSKA come from the germline V gene (reference sequence). This CDR3 is built from 15 residues. Some clones are missing from TCRdb's copy, which holds only in-frame ones; the method was immunoSEQ multiplex PCR. In all, the sample yields fewer than 25,000 clones. All donors had a single incident cervical HPV16 infection, not prevalent. This chain uses TRBV20-1 with TRBJ2-3, with 14 positions matching TRBD2. Input material: blood buffy coat. The receptor was derived from a woman between 18 and 75 years old with a cervical HPV16 infection that either progressed to CIN3+ or cleared (not recorded which). CDR3 loop: CSARRTSGGPDTQYF. The sequenced CDR3 bases are TGCAGTGCTAGACGGACTAGCGGGGGGCCAGATACG.